A single TCR beta chain is shown here with its context. TCRdb re-derived calls from the 5' RACE reads in MiXCR, one entry per CDR3 protein. The repertoire holds approximately 690,000 distinct CDR3 sequences, with less than 7% as singletons. This entry is derived from a study of identical twins. CDR1 and CDR2 from the germline V gene are KGHDR and SFDVKD. CDR3 length: 17 residues. J was trimmed by 1 base and V by 3 bases; bases with no gene match: 6. Sequences were obtained from naive T cells sorted from blood. The TCR comes from a man younger than 35 in good health. The rearrangement joins TRBV24-1 to TRBJ2-2; 8 bases map to TRBD1. The CDR3 is CATSDAPGTGNTGELFF. The DNA of the CDR3 is TGTGCCACCAGTGATGCCCCCGGGACAGGGAACACCGGGGAGCTGTTTTTT.